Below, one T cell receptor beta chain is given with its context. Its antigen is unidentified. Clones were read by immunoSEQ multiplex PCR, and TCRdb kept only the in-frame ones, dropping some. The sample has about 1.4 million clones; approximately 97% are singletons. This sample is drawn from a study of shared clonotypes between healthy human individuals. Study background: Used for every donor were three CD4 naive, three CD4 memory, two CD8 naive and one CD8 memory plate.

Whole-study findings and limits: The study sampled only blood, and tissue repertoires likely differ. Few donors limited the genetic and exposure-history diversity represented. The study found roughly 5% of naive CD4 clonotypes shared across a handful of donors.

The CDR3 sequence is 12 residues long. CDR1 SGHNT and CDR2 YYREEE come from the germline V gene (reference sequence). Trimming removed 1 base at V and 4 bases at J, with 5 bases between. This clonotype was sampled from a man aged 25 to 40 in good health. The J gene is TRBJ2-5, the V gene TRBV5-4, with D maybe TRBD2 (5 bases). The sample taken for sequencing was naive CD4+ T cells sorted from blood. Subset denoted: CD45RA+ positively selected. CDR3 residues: CASSLRGETQYF. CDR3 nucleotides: TGTGCCAGCAGCTTGCGGGGAGAGACCCAGTACTTC.